This is a list of T cell receptor beta chains from one sample in a study of blood T cell repertoires in COVID-19. Repertoires were generated with immunoSEQ multiplex PCR, while TCRdb's copy carries only in-frame clones and drops some. The sample lists a few hundred thousand clones, 70% to 90% seen once, with roughly 7% in the top ten. What was sequenced was peripheral blood. Every receptor here comes from a woman aged 25 to 39 who had recovered from COVID-19. CDR3s include the opening cysteine and the closing phenylalanine or tryptophan.

CASSLDNYGNRGDYGYTF	TRBV11-2	TRBJ1-2
CASSSWGQGRPGEAFF	TRBV28	TRBJ1-1
CASRVSSYEQYF	TRBV2	TRBJ2-7
CAISDTGTGLVLNEKLFF	TRBV10-3	TRBJ1-4
CATSDSRENVDSYGYTF	TRBV24-1	TRBJ1-2
CASSLHQAGAFTEAFF	TRBV7-9	TRBJ1-1
CASSTGTGTDTGELFF	TRBV5-1	TRBJ2-2
CASSAFGGYQETQYF	TRBV9	TRBJ2-5
CASSSGQGSGNTIYF	TRBV7-2	TRBJ1-3
CASSPSTDTQYF	TRBV7-9	TRBJ2-3
CARRLAAIQETQYF	TRBV21-1	TRBJ2-5
CASSAFLGQNTGELFF	TRBV6-2/TRBV6-3	TRBJ2-2
CASSSVSGQAGEQFF	TRBV18	TRBJ2-1
CASSLTTGNTEAFF	TRBV3-1/TRBV3-2	TRBJ1-1
CASGGAYNEQFF	TRBV27	TRBJ2-1
CASSPRHFDVYGYTF	TRBV19	TRBJ1-2
CASSPGTGGGEQYF	TRBV27	TRBJ2-7
CASSGGQPQETQYF	TRBV2	TRBJ2-5
CARKVGGSGELFF	TRBV5-3	TRBJ2-2
CASSRDSSSYNEQFF	TRBV5-1	TRBJ2-1
CASSLDPRYAHDRFGETQYF	TRBV11-2	TRBJ2-5
CASSLDGGGAYNEQFF	TRBV5-4	TRBJ2-1
CASSDRGNQPQHF	TRBV18	TRBJ1-5
CASSQWTGPYNEQFF	TRBV4-2	TRBJ2-1
CAISDPRTGKETQYF	TRBV10-3	TRBJ2-5
CASSPTGGVGGYTF	TRBV7-2	TRBJ1-2
CASRESSGANVLTF	TRBV2	TRBJ2-6